This T cell receptor beta chain was captured by sequencing in a study of cytomegalovirus exposure and HLA in healthy donors. Findings of the study overall: Serostatus for CMV was the only available immune exposure information. Upon later analysis, TCR association rates were observed to vary by HLA locus, being highest for DRB1 and lowest for HLA-C. Both high specificity and high sensitivity reportedly marked the classifier's diagnosis of cytomegalovirus status.

The PCR used 60 Vbeta and 13 Jbeta primers. The table came from immunoSEQ multiplex PCR; TCRdb's copy has only in-frame clones and leaves some out. The repertoire holds 100,000 to 150,000 clones, with roughly four fifths as singletons. Turning to this clone: Its specificity is not known.

The sequencing sample was made of PBMCs. This receptor was obtained from a woman aged 40 to 49 in good health and CMV-seropositive.

CDR3 bases: TGTGCCAGTAGTATCAGGGGAGAAGATTCACCCCTCCACTTT. Protein: CASSIRGEDSPLHF. V gene TRBV19 combines with J gene TRBJ1-6; tentatively, D is TRBD1 (6 bases). Trimming removed 3 bases at V and 8 bases at J, with 11 bases between. The V gene's germline CDR1 is LNHDA and CDR2 SQIVND (reference sequence). The CDR3 contains 14 residues.